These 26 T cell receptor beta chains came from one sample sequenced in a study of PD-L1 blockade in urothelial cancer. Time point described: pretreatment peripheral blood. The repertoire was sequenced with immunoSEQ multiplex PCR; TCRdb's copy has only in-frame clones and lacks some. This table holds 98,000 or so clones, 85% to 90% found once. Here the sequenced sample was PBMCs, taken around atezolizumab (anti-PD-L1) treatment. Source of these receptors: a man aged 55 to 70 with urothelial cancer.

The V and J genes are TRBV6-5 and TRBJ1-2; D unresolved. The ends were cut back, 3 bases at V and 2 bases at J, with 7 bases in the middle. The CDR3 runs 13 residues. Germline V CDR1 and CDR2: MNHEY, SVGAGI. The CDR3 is CASSYAGNYGYTF. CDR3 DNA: TGTGCCAGCAGTTATGCGGGGAACTATGGCTACACCTTC.

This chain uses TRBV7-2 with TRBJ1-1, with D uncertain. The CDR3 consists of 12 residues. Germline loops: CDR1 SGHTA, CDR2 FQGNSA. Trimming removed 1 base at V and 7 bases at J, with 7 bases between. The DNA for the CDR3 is TGTGCCAGCAGCTTAGTCGCAGTTGAAGCTTTCTTT. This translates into CASSLVAVEAFF.

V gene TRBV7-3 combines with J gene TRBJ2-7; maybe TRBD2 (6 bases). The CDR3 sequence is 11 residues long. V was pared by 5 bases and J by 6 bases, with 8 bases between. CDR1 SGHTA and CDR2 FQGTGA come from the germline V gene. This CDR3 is CASSDGSEQYF. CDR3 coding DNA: TGTGCCAGCAGCGACGGGAGCGAGCAGTACTTC.

In DNA, the CDR3 is TGTGCCAGCAGCAAAACTCCGGGACAGGGAATAGATACGCAGTATTTT. As protein: CASSKTPGQGIDTQYF. The chain recombines TRBV7-2 with TRBJ2-3, with 9 bases aligning to TRBD1. With 5 bases clipped from V and 5 bases from J, the junction kept 11 bases outside the gene matches. The germline V gene encodes CDR1 SGHTA and CDR2 FQGNSA. This CDR3 spans 16 amino acids.

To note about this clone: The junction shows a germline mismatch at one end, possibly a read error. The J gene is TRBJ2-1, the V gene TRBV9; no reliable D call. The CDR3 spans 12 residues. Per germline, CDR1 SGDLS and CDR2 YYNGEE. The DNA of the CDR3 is TGTGCCAGCAGCCCTCGCTACGATGAGCAGTTCTTC. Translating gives CASSPRYDEQFF. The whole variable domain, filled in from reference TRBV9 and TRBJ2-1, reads DSGVTQTPKHLITATGQRVTLRCSPRSGDLSVYWYQQSLDQGLQFLIQYYNGEERAKGNILERFSAQQFPDLHSELNLSSLELGDSALYFCASSPRYDEQFFGPGTRLTVL.

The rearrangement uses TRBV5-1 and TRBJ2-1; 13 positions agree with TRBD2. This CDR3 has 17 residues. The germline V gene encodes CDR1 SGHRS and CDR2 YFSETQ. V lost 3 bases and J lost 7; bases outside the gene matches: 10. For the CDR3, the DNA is TGCGCCAGCAGCTCACTAGCGGGGGGGCCTGGGGCAAATGAGCAGTTCTTC. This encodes CASSSLAGGPGANEQFF.

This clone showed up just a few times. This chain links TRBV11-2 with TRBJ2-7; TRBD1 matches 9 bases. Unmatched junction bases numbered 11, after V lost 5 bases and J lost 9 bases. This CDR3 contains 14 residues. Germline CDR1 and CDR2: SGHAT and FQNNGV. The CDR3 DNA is TGTGCCAGCAGCCCCGGGACAGGGTCCCTCGGGCAGTACTTC. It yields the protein CASSPGTGSLGQYF. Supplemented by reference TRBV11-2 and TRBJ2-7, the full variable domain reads EAGVAQSPRYKIIEKRQSVAFWCNPISGHATLYWYQQILGQGPKLLIQFQNNGVVDDSQLPKDRFSAERLKGVDSTLKIQPAKLEDSAVYLCASSPGTGSLGQYFGPGTRLTVT.

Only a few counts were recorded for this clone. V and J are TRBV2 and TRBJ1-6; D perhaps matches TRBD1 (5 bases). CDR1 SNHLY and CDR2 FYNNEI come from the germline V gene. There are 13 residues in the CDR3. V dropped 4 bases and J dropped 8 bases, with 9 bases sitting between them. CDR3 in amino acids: CASSVQGDSPLHF. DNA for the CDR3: TGTGCCAGCAGTGTCCAGGGTGATTCACCCCTCCACTTT.

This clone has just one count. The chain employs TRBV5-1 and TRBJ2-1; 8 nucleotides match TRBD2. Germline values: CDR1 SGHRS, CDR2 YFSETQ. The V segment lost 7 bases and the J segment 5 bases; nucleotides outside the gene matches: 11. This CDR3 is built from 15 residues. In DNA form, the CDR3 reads TGCGCCAGCCGGGCAGCGGGAGTTCCCAACAATGAGCAGTTCTTC. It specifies CASRAAGVPNNEQFF.

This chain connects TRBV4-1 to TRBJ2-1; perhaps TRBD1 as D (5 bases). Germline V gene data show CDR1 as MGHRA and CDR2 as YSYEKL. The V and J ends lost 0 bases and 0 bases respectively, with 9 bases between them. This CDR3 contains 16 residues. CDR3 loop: CASSQDRGSSYNEQFF. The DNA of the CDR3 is TGCGCCAGCAGCCAAGATAGGGGAAGCTCCTACAATGAGCAGTTCTTC.

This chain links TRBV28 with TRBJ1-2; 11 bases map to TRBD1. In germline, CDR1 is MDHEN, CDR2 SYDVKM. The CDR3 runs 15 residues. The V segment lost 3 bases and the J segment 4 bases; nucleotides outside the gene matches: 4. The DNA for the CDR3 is TGTGCCAGCAGTTTGGGGACAGGGGGAGGCTATGGCTACACCTTC. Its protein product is CASSLGTGGGYGYTF.

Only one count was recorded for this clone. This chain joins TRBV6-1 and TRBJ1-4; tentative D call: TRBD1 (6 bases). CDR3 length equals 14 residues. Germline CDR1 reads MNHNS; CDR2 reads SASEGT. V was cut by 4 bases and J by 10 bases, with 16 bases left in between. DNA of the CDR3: TGTGCCAGCAGTGTCGTTTCGTCAGGGGCAAAACTGTTTTTT. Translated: CASSVVSSGAKLFF.

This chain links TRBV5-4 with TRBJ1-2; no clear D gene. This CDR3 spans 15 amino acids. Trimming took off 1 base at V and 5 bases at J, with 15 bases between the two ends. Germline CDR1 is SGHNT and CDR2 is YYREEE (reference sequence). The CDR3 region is CASSLSGPGWYGYTF. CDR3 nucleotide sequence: TGTGCCAGCAGCTTGTCAGGACCGGGATGGTATGGCTACACCTTC.

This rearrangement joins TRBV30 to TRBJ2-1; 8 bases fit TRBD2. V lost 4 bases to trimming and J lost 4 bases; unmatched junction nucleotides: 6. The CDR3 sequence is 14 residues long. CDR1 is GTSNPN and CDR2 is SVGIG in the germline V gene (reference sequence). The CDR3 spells CAWIALAVYNEQFF. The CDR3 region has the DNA TGTGCCTGGATCGCACTAGCGGTATACAATGAGCAGTTCTTC.

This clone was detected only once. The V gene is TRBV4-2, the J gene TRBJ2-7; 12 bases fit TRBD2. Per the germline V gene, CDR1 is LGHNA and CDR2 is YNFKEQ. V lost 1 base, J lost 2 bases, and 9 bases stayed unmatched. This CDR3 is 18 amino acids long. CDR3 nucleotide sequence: TGTGCCAGCAGCCAAGTAGGCCTAGCGGGGGGGATTACCTACGAGCAGTACTTC. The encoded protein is CASSQVGLAGGITYEQYF.

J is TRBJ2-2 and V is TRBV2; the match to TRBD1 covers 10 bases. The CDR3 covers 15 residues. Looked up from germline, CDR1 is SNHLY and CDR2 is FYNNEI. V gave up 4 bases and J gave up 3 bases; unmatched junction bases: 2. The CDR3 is CASSAGQGHTGELFF. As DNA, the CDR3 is TGTGCCAGCAGTGCGGGACAGGGGCACACCGGGGAGCTGTTTTTT.

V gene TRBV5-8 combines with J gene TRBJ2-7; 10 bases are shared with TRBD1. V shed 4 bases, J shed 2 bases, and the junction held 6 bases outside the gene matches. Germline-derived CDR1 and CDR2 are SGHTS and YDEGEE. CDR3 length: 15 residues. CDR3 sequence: CASSDAGTGAYEQYF. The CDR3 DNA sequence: TGTGCCAGCAGCGACGCCGGGACAGGGGCCTACGAGCAGTACTTC.

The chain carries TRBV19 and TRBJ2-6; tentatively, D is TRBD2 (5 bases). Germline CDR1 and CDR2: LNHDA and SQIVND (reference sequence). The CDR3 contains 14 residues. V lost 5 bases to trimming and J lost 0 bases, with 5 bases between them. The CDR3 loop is CASSEGSGANVLTF. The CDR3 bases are TGTGCCAGTAGTGAGGGCTCTGGGGCCAACGTCCTGACTTTC. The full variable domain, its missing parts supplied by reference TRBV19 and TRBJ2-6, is DGGITQSPKYLFRKEGQNVTLSCEQNLNHDAMYWYRQDPGQGLRLIYYSQIVNDFQKGDIAEGYSVSREKKESFPLTVTSAQKNPTAFYLCASSEGSGANVLTFGAGSRLTVL.

The chain's CDR3 is CASRLGPGDGYTF. The CDR3 DNA sequence: TGTGCCAGCAGGCTTGGTCCAGGGGATGGCTACACCTTC. This chain connects TRBV2 to TRBJ1-2; possibly TRBD1 for D (6 bases). The CDR3 totals 13 residues. Germline V gives CDR1 SNHLY, CDR2 FYNNEI. V was shortened by 6 bases and J by 6 bases, with 14 bases between the two germline ends.

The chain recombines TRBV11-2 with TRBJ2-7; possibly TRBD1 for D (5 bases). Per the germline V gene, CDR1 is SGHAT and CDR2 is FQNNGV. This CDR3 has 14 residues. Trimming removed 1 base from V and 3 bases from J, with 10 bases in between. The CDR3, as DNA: TGTGCCAGCAGCTTAGGGGGCTCTTACTACGAGCAGTACTTC. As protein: CASSLGGSYYEQYF.

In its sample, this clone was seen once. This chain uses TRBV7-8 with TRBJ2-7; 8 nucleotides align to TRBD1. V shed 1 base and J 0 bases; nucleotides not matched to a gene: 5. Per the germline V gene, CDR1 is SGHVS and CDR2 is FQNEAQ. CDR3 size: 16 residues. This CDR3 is CASSLGGQAISYEQYF. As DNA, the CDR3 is TGTGCCAGCAGCTTAGGGGGACAGGCGATCTCCTACGAGCAGTACTTC.

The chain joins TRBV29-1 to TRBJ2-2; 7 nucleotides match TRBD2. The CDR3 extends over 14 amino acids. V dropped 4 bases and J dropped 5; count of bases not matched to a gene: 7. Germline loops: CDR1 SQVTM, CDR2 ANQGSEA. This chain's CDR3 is CSVGRAGSTGELFF. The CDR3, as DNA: TGCAGCGTTGGTAGAGCGGGAAGTACCGGGGAGCTGTTTTTT.

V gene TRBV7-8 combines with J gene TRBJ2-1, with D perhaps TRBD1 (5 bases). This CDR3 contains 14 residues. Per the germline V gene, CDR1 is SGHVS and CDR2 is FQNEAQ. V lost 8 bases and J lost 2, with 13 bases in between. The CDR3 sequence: CASGLDTPYNEQFF. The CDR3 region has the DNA TGTGCCAGCGGCCTGGACACCCCCTACAATGAGCAGTTCTTC. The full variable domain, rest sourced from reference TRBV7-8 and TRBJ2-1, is GAGVSQSPRYKVAKRGQDVALRCDPISGHVSLFWYQQALGQGPEFLTYFQNEAQLDKSGLPSDRFFAERPEGSVSTLKIQRTQQEDSAVYLCASGLDTPYNEQFFGPGTRLTVL.

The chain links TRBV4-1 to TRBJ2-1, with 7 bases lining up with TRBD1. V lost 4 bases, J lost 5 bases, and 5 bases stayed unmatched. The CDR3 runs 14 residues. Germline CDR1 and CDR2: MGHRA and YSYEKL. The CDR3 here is CASSRMTGHNEQFF. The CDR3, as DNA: TGCGCCAGCAGCCGGATGACAGGGCACAATGAGCAGTTCTTC.

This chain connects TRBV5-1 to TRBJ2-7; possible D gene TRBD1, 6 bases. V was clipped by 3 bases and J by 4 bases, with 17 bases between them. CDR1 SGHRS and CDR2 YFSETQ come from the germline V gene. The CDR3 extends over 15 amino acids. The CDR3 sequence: CASSWGRGQNYEQYF. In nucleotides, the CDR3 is TGCGCCAGCAGCTGGGGGCGTGGACAGAATTACGAGCAGTACTTC. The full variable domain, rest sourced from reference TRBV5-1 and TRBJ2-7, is KAGVTQTPRYLIKTRGQQVTLSCSPISGHRSVSWYQQTPGQGLQFLFEYFSETQRNKGNFPGRFSGRQFSNSRSEMNVSTLELGDSALYLCASSWGRGQNYEQYFGPGTRLTVT.

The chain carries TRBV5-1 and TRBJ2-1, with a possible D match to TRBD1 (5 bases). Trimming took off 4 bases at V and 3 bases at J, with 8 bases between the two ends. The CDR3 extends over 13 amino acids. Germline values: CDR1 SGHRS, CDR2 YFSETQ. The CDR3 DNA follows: TGCGCCAGCAGCCCGACAGACTACAATGAGCAGTTCTTC. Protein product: CASSPTDYNEQFF.